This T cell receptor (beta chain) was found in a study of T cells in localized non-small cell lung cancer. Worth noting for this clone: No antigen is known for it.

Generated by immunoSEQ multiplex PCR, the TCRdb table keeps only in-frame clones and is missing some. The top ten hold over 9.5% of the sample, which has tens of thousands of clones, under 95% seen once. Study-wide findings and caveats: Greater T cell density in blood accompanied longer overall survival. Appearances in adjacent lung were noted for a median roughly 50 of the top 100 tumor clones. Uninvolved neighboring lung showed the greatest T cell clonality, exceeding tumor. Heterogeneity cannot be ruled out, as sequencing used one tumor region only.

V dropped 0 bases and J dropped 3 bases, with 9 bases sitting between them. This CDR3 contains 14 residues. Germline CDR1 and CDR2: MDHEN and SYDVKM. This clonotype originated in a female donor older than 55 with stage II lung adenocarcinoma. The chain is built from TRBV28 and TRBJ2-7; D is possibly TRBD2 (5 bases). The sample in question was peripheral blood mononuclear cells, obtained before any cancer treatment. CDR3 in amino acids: CASSLWAGNYEQYF. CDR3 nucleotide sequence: TGTGCCAGCAGTTTATGGGCGGGCAACTACGAGCAGTACTTC.